The rows below give T cell receptor beta chains drawn from one sample of a study of early T cells in non-severe SARS-CoV-2 infection. TCRdb called the 5' RACE reads again in MiXCR, with one record for every CDR3 protein. The table shows about 49,000 distinct CDR3 sequences, with around 6.9% occurring only once. The specimen comprised whole blood, sampled at baseline. Receptors originate from an adult who was a healthcare worker with PCR-confirmed SARS-CoV-2 infection or an uninfected control (not recorded which). CDR3s leave out the opening cysteine and the closing phenylalanine or tryptophan. The order of the fields is J gene, CDR3 length, V gene, CDR3 protein.

J: TRBJ1-2; length: 14; V: TRBV7-9; CDR3: ASSSQRATRNYGYT
J: TRBJ2-1; length: 12; V: TRBV5-1; CDR3: ASSSEPGFNEQF
J: TRBJ1-2; length: 11; V: TRBV7-2; CDR3: ASSLNRGGGYT
J: TRBJ1-1; length: 13; V: TRBV29-1; CDR3: SVGSAGGLNTEAF
J: TRBJ1-2; length: 11; V: TRBV6-2/TRBV6-3; CDR3: ASSYRTDYGYT
J: TRBJ1-2; length: 12; V: TRBV7-2; CDR3: ASSFAGIPYGYT
J: TRBJ2-3; length: 15; V: TRBV7-6; CDR3: ASSHSKSGARTDTQY
J: TRBJ1-3; length: 9; V: TRBV5-6; CDR3: ASSLRNTIY
J: TRBJ2-7; length: 12; V: TRBV15; CDR3: ATSTRGTTYEQY
J: TRBJ2-5; length: 11; V: TRBV4-3; CDR3: ASSRGTEETQY
J: TRBJ1-6; length: 17; V: TRBV7-2; CDR3: ASSPLRDRGHLSNSPLH
J: TRBJ1-2; length: 12; V: TRBV20-1; CDR3: SATRQGTNYGYT
J: TRBJ2-3; length: 12; V: TRBV12-3/TRBV12-4; CDR3: ASSLSGLGDTQY
J: TRBJ2-2; length: 13; V: TRBV6-2/TRBV6-3; CDR3: ASSQTGLNTGELF
J: TRBJ1-1; length: 12; V: TRBV7-9; CDR3: ASSLGDWGSEAF
J: TRBJ2-6; length: 14; V: TRBV6-5; CDR3: ASSIESPSGANVLT
J: TRBJ1-2; length: 12; V: TRBV30; CDR3: AWRIQGINYGYT
J: TRBJ2-5; length: 15; V: TRBV6-5; CDR3: ASSPRWRASGEETQY
J: TRBJ1-4; length: 12; V: TRBV6-5; CDR3: ASRMTGGHEKLF
J: TRBJ1-2; length: 13; V: TRBV11-2; CDR3: ASSPESATFYGYT
J: TRBJ2-7; length: 12; V: TRBV11-2; CDR3: ASSPQGPGYEQY
J: TRBJ1-3; length: 12; V: TRBV7-9; CDR3: ASSSGIAGNTIY
J: TRBJ2-1; length: 13; V: TRBV7-6; CDR3: ASSTPGQGSFEQF
J: TRBJ2-7; length: 12; V: TRBV5-1; CDR3: ASSLGQSSYEQY
J: TRBJ2-1; length: 9; V: TRBV7-2; CDR3: ASSLVNEQF
J: TRBJ2-1; length: 12; V: TRBV9; CDR3: ASSSPTRGLEQF
J: TRBJ1-1; length: 13; V: TRBV20-1; CDR3: SARDRNRVIAEAF
J: TRBJ2-2; length: 13; V: TRBV5-1; CDR3: ASTGEGRGTGELF
J: TRBJ2-5; length: 12; V: TRBV28; CDR3: ASLSGGTGETQY
J: TRBJ2-1; length: 13; V: TRBV18; CDR3: ASSEAGGPYNEQF
J: TRBJ2-4; length: 12; V: TRBV5-4; CDR3: ASSSTGDKNIQY
J: TRBJ2-6; length: 14; V: TRBV29-1; CDR3: SVSRDRSPGANVLT
J: TRBJ2-1; length: 12; V: TRBV27; CDR3: ASSLSQAPNEQF
J: TRBJ2-3; length: 13; V: TRBV7-9; CDR3: ASSPTGVDADTQY
J: TRBJ1-1; length: 11; V: TRBV7-2; CDR3: ASSVRGYTEAF
J: TRBJ2-1; length: 14; V: TRBV5-6; CDR3: ASSLNLGRTYNEQF
J: TRBJ2-7; length: 11; V: TRBV7-6; CDR3: ASSNSGSYEQY
J: TRBJ2-3; length: 12; V: TRBV11-2; CDR3: ASSHGTGTDTQY
J: TRBJ1-1; length: 13; V: TRBV5-4; CDR3: ASSLIRGQGTEAF
J: TRBJ2-6; length: 15; V: TRBV4-3; CDR3: ASSQDTGGSGANVLT
J: TRBJ1-5; length: 13; V: TRBV12-3/TRBV12-4; CDR3: ASSLQTGGNQPQH
J: TRBJ2-3; length: 11; V: TRBV7-2; CDR3: ASSLAPKDTQY
J: TRBJ1-1; length: 11; V: TRBV30; CDR3: AWSANRLSEAF
J: TRBJ1-1; length: 13; V: TRBV5-5; CDR3: ASSPRQGKNTEAF
J: TRBJ1-4; length: 12; V: TRBV29-1; CDR3: SVWVDNQREKLF
J: TRBJ2-2; length: 9; V: TRBV10-3; CDR3: AISGGGELF
J: TRBJ2-1; length: 10; V: TRBV10-3; CDR3: AIGGGYNEQF
J: TRBJ1-5; length: 12; V: TRBV5-1; CDR3: ASSMGQGNQPQH
J: TRBJ2-1; length: 10; V: TRBV20-1; CDR3: SARQGSSEQF
J: TRBJ2-7; length: 14; V: TRBV5-5; CDR3: ASSLEPDRTTYEQY
J: TRBJ1-2; length: 15; V: TRBV6-2/TRBV6-3; CDR3: ASTLTGATVANYGYT
J: TRBJ1-2; length: 12; V: TRBV4-1; CDR3: ASSQGTGRDGYT
J: TRBJ1-1; length: 13; V: TRBV7-6; CDR3: ASSFQVGMNTEAF
J: TRBJ2-2; length: 13; V: TRBV11-3; CDR3: ASSFRQGTAGELF
J: TRBJ2-5; length: 11; V: TRBV12-3/TRBV12-4; CDR3: ASSVTGQETQY